This entry lists 13 T cell receptor beta chains sequenced from one sample in a study of blood T cell repertoires in COVID-19. TCRdb's table, derived via immunoSEQ multiplex PCR, lists solely in-frame clones and lacks some. Of 110,000 to 150,000 clones in the sample, 84% were seen once. Material: peripheral blood. The source of these receptors is a man in his sixties with active or convalescent COVID-19.

CDR3 nucleotides: TGTGCCAGCAGTTCCCCGGGACTAGGGAACACCGGGGAGCTGTTTTTT. Amino acids: CASSSPGLGNTGELFF. The chain links TRBV6-5 to TRBJ2-2; 8 bases align to TRBD2. Looked up from germline, CDR1 is MNHEY and CDR2 is SVGAGI. The CDR3 is made up of 16 amino acids. V lost 4 bases and J lost 1; bases outside the gene matches: 5.

The chain links TRBV5-5 to TRBJ1-5; 7 bases line up with TRBD1. Looked up from germline, CDR1 is SGHKS and CDR2 is YYEKEE (reference sequence). V was pared by 3 bases and J by 3 bases, with 3 bases of the junction left unmatched. CDR3 length: 14 amino acids. The CDR3 nucleotides read TGTGCCAGCAGCTGGGGACAGTTCAATCAGCCCCAGCATTTT. Translation gives CASSWGQFNQPQHF. The whole variable domain, filled in from reference TRBV5-5 and TRBJ1-5, reads DAGVTQSPTHLIKTRGQQVTLRCSPISGHKSVSWYQQVLGQGPQFIFQYYEKEERGRGNFPDRFSARQFPNYSSELNVNALLLGDSALYLCASSWGQFNQPQHFGDGTRLSIL.

The rearrangement links TRBV11-3 to TRBJ1-6, with D possibly matching TRBD1 (6 bases). Germline values: CDR1 SGHNT, CDR2 YENEEA. This CDR3 contains 15 residues. Trimming stripped 5 bases from V and 6 bases from J, with 14 bases between. CDR3 sequence reads: CASSRVTGPNSPLHF. CDR3 DNA: TGTGCCAGCAGCCGGGTGACAGGACCTAATTCACCCCTCCACTTT.

This rearrangement joins TRBV7-9 to TRBJ2-7; D possibly corresponds to TRBD2 (5 bases). The germline CDR1 and CDR2 sequences are SEHNR and FQNEAQ (reference sequence). CDR3 length: 14 residues. The V gene lost 2 bases and the J gene lost 6 bases, with 14 bases spanning the gap. CDR3 loop: CASSLPGLAGEQYF. The CDR3 DNA reads as TGTGCCAGCAGCTTACCCGGGTTGGCGGGCGAGCAGTACTTC. The full variable domain, rest sourced from reference TRBV7-9 and TRBJ2-7, is DTGVSQNPRHKITKRGQNVTFRCDPISEHNRLYWYRQTLGQGPEFLTYFQNEAQLEKSRLLSDRFSAERPKGSFSTLEIQRTEQGDSAMYLCASSLPGLAGEQYFGPGTRLTVT.

This chain connects TRBV18 to TRBJ1-1; 9 bases agree with TRBD1. The CDR3 is made up of 16 amino acids. V was clipped by 3 bases and J by 5 bases; unmatched bases: 10. Germline V lookup: CDR1 KGHSH, CDR2 LQKENI. CDR3 sequence: CASSPSQQGAGTEAFF. The CDR3 coding sequence is TGTGCCAGCTCACCGTCCCAACAGGGGGCGGGTACTGAAGCTTTCTTT. Combining the CDR3 with reference TRBV18 and TRBJ1-1 gives the whole variable domain NAGVMQNPRHLVRRRGQEARLRCSPMKGHSHVYWYRQLPEEGLKFMVYLQKENIIDESGMPKERFSAEFPKEGPSILRIQQVVRGDSAAYFCASSPSQQGAGTEAFFGQGTRLTVV.

This rearrangement joins TRBV4-1 to TRBJ2-3, with a tentative D call TRBD2 (6 bases). Germline CDR1 reads MGHRA; CDR2 reads YSYEKL. V lost 1 base to trimming and J lost 0 bases, with 11 bases between them. The CDR3 loop spans 16 amino acids. CDR3 coding DNA: TGCGCCAGCAGCCAAGTTCCCGGGGGAAGCACAGATACGCAGTATTTT. Its translation: CASSQVPGGSTDTQYF.

The chain joins TRBV6-5 to TRBJ2-1; the D gene is possibly TRBD1 (6 bases). V dropped 6 bases and J dropped 12 bases, with 15 bases sitting between them. The CDR3 covers 12 residues. Germline CDR1 reads MNHEY; CDR2 reads SVGAGI. This CDR3 reads CASSSPGTLQFF. In nucleotides, the CDR3 is TGTGCCAGCAGCTCCCCCGGGACACTGCAGTTCTTC.

This clone was found a few times. J is TRBJ1-2 and V is TRBV11-3, with D tentatively TRBD1 (5 bases). V lost 0 bases and J 5 bases, leaving 7 bases between the germline ends. The length of the CDR3 is 13 residues. Germline V gene data show CDR1 as SGHNT and CDR2 as YENEEA. Written as DNA, the CDR3 is TGTGCCAGCAGCTTAGAGACAGCTTATGGCTACACCTTC. Residues: CASSLETAYGYTF.

J is TRBJ1-4 and V is TRBV19; 10 bases are a match to TRBD1. This CDR3 spans 14 amino acids. Germline lookup yields CDR1 LNHDA and CDR2 SQIVND (reference sequence). The J segment lost 8 bases and the V segment lost 5 bases, leaving 5 bases of the junction unmatched. The CDR3 DNA reads TGTGCCAGTAGTCCTGGGACAGGGGAAGAAAAACTGTTTTTT. Its protein product is CASSPGTGEEKLFF.

The CDR3 region has the DNA TGTGCCAGCAGTTGGGGACAGGGGAGCTCCTACGAGCAGTACGTC. Translation: CASSWGQGSSYEQYV. The genes are TRBV6-2 or TRBV6-3 and TRBJ2-7; 10 positions agree with TRBD1. The CDR3 covers 15 residues. The trim removed 4 bases at V and 0 bases at J, leaving 3 bases unmatched. Germline CDR1 MNHEY, CDR2 SVGEGT.

This clone was found a few times. V usage is TRBV14 and J usage is TRBJ1-2; TRBD1 is a possible D gene (5 bases). CDR1 is SGHDN and CDR2 is FVKESK in the germline V gene. V dropped 1 base and J dropped 4 bases, with 22 bases sitting between them. The CDR3 extends over 18 amino acids. The CDR3 spells CASSQGRDSYQGIYGYTF. In DNA, the CDR3 is TGTGCCAGCAGCCAAGGACGGGACTCCTACCAGGGTATCTATGGCTACACCTTC.

This chain joins TRBV30 and TRBJ1-4; TRBD1 might be the D (6 bases). The germline V gene encodes CDR1 GTSNPN and CDR2 SVGIG (reference sequence). The CDR3 is made up of 15 amino acids. V lost 2 bases and J lost 7, with 17 bases in between. The CDR3 here is CAWSRMNSRGEKLFF. CDR3 in DNA: TGTGCCTGGAGTCGCATGAACTCCAGGGGTGAAAAACTGTTTTTT.

The chain employs TRBV6-5 and TRBJ1-2; D is perhaps TRBD1 (5 bases). The CDR3 runs to 15 residues. Germline values: CDR1 MNHEY, CDR2 SVGAGI. The V end was cut by 7 bases, the J end by 4 bases, with 19 bases between. DNA of the CDR3: TGTGCCAGCACCAAACCCGGGGGGGGAGGCTATGGCTACACCTTC. It codes for CASTKPGGGGYGYTF.